The 27 T cell receptor beta chains given below trace back to one sample, sequenced in a study of shared clonotypes between healthy human individuals. Some clones are missing from TCRdb's copy, which holds only in-frame ones; the method was immunoSEQ multiplex PCR. The sample shows approximately 940,000 clones, approximately 80% of them seen only once. Sequencing used memory CD4+ T cells sorted from blood. Sample subset: CD45RA-negative fraction. The receptors here all came from a man aged 18 to 30 in good health.

V usage is TRBV29-1 and J usage is TRBJ2-3; D not resolved. V gave up 4 bases and J gave up 4 bases, with 9 bases separating them. The CDR3 has 12 residues. The V gene's germline CDR1 is SQVTM and CDR2 ANQGSEA. The CDR3 region has the DNA TGCAGCGTTGCTTCGGGCCCAGATACGCAGTATTTT. It translates to CSVASGPDTQYF.

This clone was detected only a few times. The chain joins TRBV7-9 to TRBJ1-5, with D perhaps TRBD1 (5 bases). The CDR3 is made up of 14 amino acids. The germline gives CDR1 SEHNR, CDR2 FQNEAQ (reference sequence). The ends were cut back, 5 bases at V and 3 bases at J, with 11 bases in the middle. This chain's CDR3 is CASSGQGFNQPQHF. CDR3 sequence (DNA): TGTGCCAGCAGCGGTCAGGGCTTCAATCAGCCCCAGCATTTT.

This rearrangement joins TRBV5-1 to TRBJ2-1, with 9 bases identical to TRBD1. Per the germline V gene, CDR1 is SGHRS and CDR2 is YFSETQ. The V segment lost 1 base and the J segment 5 bases; nucleotides outside the gene matches: 13. The CDR3 sequence is 18 residues long. The CDR3 sequence: CASSLSGYGTGLHNEQFF. CDR3 bases: TGCGCCAGCAGCTTGAGTGGCTACGGGACAGGGTTACACAATGAGCAGTTCTTC.

CDR3 region: CSVEWGPEQFF. The CDR3 bases are TGCAGCGTTGAATGGGGACCTGAGCAGTTCTTC. The chain employs TRBV29-1 and TRBJ2-1; possibly TRBD1 or TRBD2 for D (5 bases each). CDR1 is SQVTM, CDR2 ANQGSEA, per germline. There are 11 residues in the CDR3. Between the trimmed V and J ends, which lost 2 bases and 9 bases, there was a span of 8 bases.

The rearrangement links TRBV5-4 to TRBJ1-2; D is ambiguous. CDR1 is SGHNT and CDR2 is YYREEE in the germline V gene (reference sequence). The CDR3 contains 13 residues. Trimming removed 4 bases at V and 4 bases at J, with 11 bases between. CDR3 nucleotides: TGTGCCAGCAGCCGCGAGGTCGGCTATGGCTACACCTTC. Protein sequence: CASSREVGYGYTF.

CDR3 sequence (DNA): TGTGCCAGCAGCTTGCCTAGCGGGCCACATGAGCAGTTCTTC. It yields the protein CASSLPSGPHEQFF. The gene calls are TRBV5-4 and TRBJ2-1, with TRBD2 identical over 8 bases. Germline CDR1 SGHNT, CDR2 YYREEE (reference sequence). The V and J ends lost 1 base and 8 bases, in that order; junction bases with no gene match: 5. CDR3 length: 14 residues.

This rearrangement joins TRBV6-1 to TRBJ2-3; D gene uncertain. This CDR3 region has 14 residues. Germline V gives CDR1 MNHNS, CDR2 SASEGT. Trimming removed 5 bases from V and 2 bases from J, with 11 bases in between. CDR3 in amino acids: CASSMSANTDTQYF. The DNA for the CDR3 is TGTGCCAGCAGTATGTCTGCCAACACAGATACGCAGTATTTT.

The sample holds a few counts of this clone. The genes are TRBV30 and TRBJ2-5; the D call may be TRBD1 or TRBD2 (6 bases each). The CDR3 sequence is 14 residues long. Germline values: CDR1 GTSNPN, CDR2 SVGIG (reference sequence). Trimming took off 5 bases at V and 7 bases at J, with 20 bases between the two ends. The CDR3 DNA sequence: TGTGCCTGGTCCCTCGCTGTCAGGGGAGGGACCCAGTACTTC. Protein: CAWSLAVRGGTQYF.

Concerning this clone: Different DNA sequences within this sample yield the same CDR3. The rearrangement uses TRBV15 and TRBJ1-1; D ambiguous. The CDR3 extends over 14 amino acids. Trimming left V 0 bases short and J 1 base short, with 6 bases between. CDR1 and CDR2 from the germline V gene are LNHNV and YYDKDF (reference sequence). The CDR3 loop is CATSRDRRNTEAFF. DNA of the CDR3: TGTGCCACCAGCAGAGATCGACGGAACACTGAAGCTTTCTTT.

The chain's CDR3 is CASSRPGTGVRIYGYTF. The DNA of the CDR3 is TGTGCCAGTAGTCGACCCGGGACAGGGGTCAGGATCTATGGCTACACCTTC. V usage is TRBV19 and J usage is TRBJ1-2; TRBD1 matches at 10 bases. The V gene end was trimmed by 5 bases and the J gene end by 4 bases; junction bases not matched to a gene: 13. The CDR3 is 17 residues long. Germline loops: CDR1 LNHDA, CDR2 SQIVND (reference sequence).

The chain has TRBV7-9 and TRBJ1-1; D might be TRBD1 (5 bases). CDR3 length equals 16 residues. V was cut by 8 bases and J by 0 bases, with 19 bases left in between. The V gene's germline CDR1 is SEHNR and CDR2 FQNEAQ (reference sequence). The CDR3 region is CASREGTASMNTEAFF. As DNA, the CDR3 is TGTGCCAGCCGGGAAGGGACGGCATCAATGAACACTGAAGCTTTCTTT.

This clone has only one observation. The chain combines TRBV7-2 with TRBJ2-5, with 13 bases fitting TRBD2. This CDR3 comprises 14 residues. V lost 7 bases and J lost 5; bases outside the gene matches: 4. Germline CDR1 and CDR2: SGHTA and FQGNSA. The CDR3 loop reads CASTTSGGPETQYF. For the CDR3, the DNA is TGTGCCAGCACGACTAGCGGGGGGCCGGAGACCCAGTACTTC.

This clone has more than one count but fewer than ten. The chain employs TRBV6-1 and TRBJ2-7; D is unresolved. The CDR3 length is 14 residues. V lost 6 bases, J lost 0 bases, and 12 bases lay in between. Germline V CDR1 and CDR2: MNHNS, SASEGT. Here the CDR3 DNA reads TGTGCCAGCAGCCCACGTAGGGACTCCTACGAGCAGTACTTC. It specifies CASSPRRDSYEQYF.

The chain links TRBV2 to TRBJ2-2; D might be TRBD1 (5 bases). V dropped 7 bases and J dropped 0 bases, with 9 bases sitting between them. The CDR3 covers 14 residues. The germline CDR1 and CDR2 sequences are SNHLY and FYNNEI. The CDR3 sequence is CASMRTTNTGELFF. As DNA, the CDR3 is TGTGCCAGCATGCGGACAACGAACACCGGGGAGCTGTTTTTT.

This rearrangement joins TRBV12-5 to TRBJ2-2; no firm D call. CDR3 length: 14 amino acids. Per the germline V gene, CDR1 is LGHNT and CDR2 is FRNRAP. V dropped 2 bases and J dropped 3 bases, with 7 bases sitting between them. The CDR3 bases are TGTGCTAGTGGTTTGTTTGGCTACACCGGGGAGCTGTTTTTT. Encoded protein: CASGLFGYTGELFF.

This clone was seen repeatedly, ten times or more. The chain employs TRBV11-2 and TRBJ2-7; 8 nucleotides match TRBD1. Trimming removed 5 bases from V and 5 bases from J; junction bases left unmatched: 8. This CDR3 is 14 amino acids long. Germline V gives CDR1 SGHAT, CDR2 FQNNGV. The CDR3 DNA follows: TGTGCCAGCAGCCCCCGGGACAGGACCCACGAGCAGTACTTC. It specifies CASSPRDRTHEQYF.

There are a few counts of this clone. This chain joins TRBV2 and TRBJ2-5, with D possibly matching TRBD2 (6 bases). Germline-derived CDR1 and CDR2 are SNHLY and FYNNEI. The ends were cut back, 3 bases at V and 7 bases at J, with 18 bases in the middle. The CDR3 extends over 15 amino acids. CDR3 bases: TGTGCCAGCAGTGACTCCCCGGGACTTGTTCGGACCCAGTACTTC. Amino acid sequence: CASSDSPGLVRTQYF. The whole variable domain, remainder taken from reference TRBV2 and TRBJ2-5, is EPEVTQTPSHQVTQMGQEVILRCVPISNHLYFYWYRQILGQKVEFLVSFYNNEISEKSEIFDDQFSVERPDGSNFTLKIRSTKLEDSAMYFCASSDSPGLVRTQYFGPGTRLLVL.

This clone occurred a few times. V is TRBV30 and J is TRBJ1-5; 7 bases match TRBD1. J was trimmed by 4 bases and V by 3 bases; bases with no gene match: 6. The CDR3 length is 14 residues. CDR1 GTSNPN and CDR2 SVGIG come from the germline V gene (reference sequence). The CDR3 reads CAWSTGAVNQPQHF. CDR3 DNA: TGTGCCTGGAGCACAGGGGCGGTAAATCAGCCCCAGCATTTT.

On this clone itself: In the same sample, other DNA sequences code for this CDR3. The chain combines TRBV5-1 with TRBJ1-1; D is unclear. Germline assignment: CDR1 SGHRS and CDR2 YFSETQ. The CDR3 extends over 13 amino acids. The V end lost 0 bases, the J end lost 0 bases, and 3 bases lay between the germline ends. CDR3 sequence (DNA): TGCGCCAGCAGCTTGGAGCTGAACACTGAAGCTTTCTTT. This codes for CASSLELNTEAFF.

The CDR3 protein is CASSSGRGTTNEKLFF. In DNA, the CDR3 is TGTGCCAGTAGTTCGGGACGGGGCACAACTAATGAAAAACTGTTTTTT. This rearrangement joins TRBV19 to TRBJ1-4, with D possibly TRBD1 on 5 matching bases. V lost 5 bases and J lost 0, with 13 bases in between. Per germline, CDR1 LNHDA and CDR2 SQIVND (reference sequence). This CDR3 has 16 amino acids.

The V and J genes are TRBV27 and TRBJ2-5, with 8 bases matching TRBD1. V lost 2 bases to trimming and J lost 2 bases; unmatched junction nucleotides: 4. The CDR3 length is 15 residues. Germline loops: CDR1 MNHEY, CDR2 SMNVEV (reference sequence). The CDR3 region has the DNA TGTGCCAGCAGTTTAACAGGGGGTACGCAAGAGACCCAGTACTTC. It yields the protein CASSLTGGTQETQYF.

The table lists this clone with a few counts. The gene calls are TRBV1 and TRBJ2-1; TRBD2 was called by the table and not checked on the DNA. TRBV1 is reported as a pseudogene. This CDR3 spans 16 amino acids. The CDR3 DNA reads as TGCACCAGCAGCCGTTGCCCGGGAGTGGTACACAATGAGCAGTTCTTC. It yields the protein CTSSRCPGVVHNEQFF.

The genes are TRBV6-5 and TRBJ2-3; D gene unclear. The length of the CDR3 is 14 residues. CDR1 is MNHEY, CDR2 SVGAGI, per germline. Trimming removed 0 bases from V and 4 bases from J, with 8 bases in between. This CDR3 is CASSYSNIPDTQYF. For the CDR3, the DNA is TGTGCCAGCAGTTACTCGAATATCCCAGATACGCAGTATTTT.

The rearrangement uses TRBV6-6 and TRBJ1-2; TRBD1 aligns across 7 bases. This CDR3 is built from 12 residues. The germline CDR1 and CDR2 sequences are MNHNY and SVGAGI (reference sequence). V was clipped by 6 bases and J by 7 bases; unmatched bases: 5. This chain's CDR3 is CASREDRAGYTF. Written as DNA, the CDR3 is TGTGCCAGCAGAGAAGACAGGGCTGGCTACACCTTC.

Regarding this clone: Other DNA sequences in the sample encode the same CDR3. The CDR3 DNA reads TGTGCCAGCAGCCTAAACACCGGGGAGCTGTTTTTT. Protein: CASSLNTGELFF. The rearrangement uses TRBV5-6 and TRBJ2-2; D ambiguous. The CDR3 consists of 12 residues. Germline V lookup: CDR1 SGHDT, CDR2 YYEEEE. Trimming pared 4 bases from V and 2 bases from J, leaving 3 bases between.

The V call is TRBV18, the J call TRBJ2-2; D call uncertain. The V end was cut by 0 bases, the J end by 0 bases, with 11 bases between. Germline V gene sequence: CDR1 KGHSH, CDR2 LQKENI. The CDR3 loop spans 17 amino acids. Written as DNA, the CDR3 is TGTGCCAGCTCACCACCGGCAGGCAGTACGAACACCGGGGAGCTGTTTTTT. It codes for CASSPPAGSTNTGELFF.

The table lists this clone with a few counts. J is TRBJ2-5 and V is TRBV6-5; D unclear. CDR3 size: 13 residues. Trimming took off 6 bases at V and 0 bases at J, with 8 bases between the two ends. CDR1 and CDR2 from the germline V gene are MNHEY and SVGAGI. The CDR3 coding sequence is TGTGCCAGCAGACCCCTAAACCAAGAGACCCAGTACTTC. As protein: CASRPLNQETQYF.